In its sample, the clone carrying this TCR beta chain was seen once. Its antigen remains unidentified. J was trimmed by 3 bases and V by 7 bases; bases with no gene match: 10. The germline V gene has CDR1 KGHDR and CDR2 SFDVKD. The CDR3 spans 16 residues. The sample originates from a study of vaccination and CD4 T cells after COVID-19. Sequencing of DNA taken from cultured CD4+ T cells relied on the Oncomine TCR Beta short-read assay. TCRdb fed the PCR reads into MiXCR, producing one record per CDR3 protein. Of about 21,000 distinct CDR3 sequences listed, under 60% are singletons. General study findings and limits: SARS-CoV-2-reactive clonotypes rose nonsignificantly, with the median going from roughly 19 to 38. Vaccine-specific clones in convalescent patients were spike mono-reactive in 304 of 307 cases.

Treatment reported: approximately nine-day PBMC culture with coronavirus spike peptide pools or control peptides (ViraFEST assay). Before TCRs were sequenced, ViraFEST expanded antigen-specific T cells with peptide pools. J is TRBJ2-7 and V is TRBV24-1; 11 bases agree with TRBD2. Sequencing was performed on CD4+ T cells from blood, cultured in vitro. The sequence was obtained from a human donor who had recovered from COVID-19. The CDR3: CATSTSGSSSVYEQYF. CDR3 DNA: TGTGCCACCAGCACTAGCGGGAGTTCGTCCGTCTACGAGCAGTACTTC.